Each of the 11 T cell receptor beta chains below was sequenced from the same sample in a study of CD8 T cells in ankylosing spondylitis (dated by TCRdb to about 2017). To prepare the library, 5' RACE was applied. TCRdb lists the instrument as Illumina HiSeq 2500. The raw public data were reprocessed by TCRdb itself: fastp quality trimming at Q25, MiXCR clonotype calling, in-frame beta chains only. Rows merge per CDR3 protein into single entries with the most common DNA and genes. The sample yields about 130,000 distinct CDR3 sequences; about a tenth were counted once. The ten top clones hold approximately 3.5% of the sample. The sample was blood, either unsorted or a sorted T cell fraction (not recorded which). The receptors stem from a male donor with ankylosing spondylitis or in good health (not recorded which).

The gene calls are TRBV2 and TRBJ2-1; D call uncertain. V lost 8 bases, J lost 3 bases, and 5 bases lay in between. From germline, CDR1 is SNHLY and CDR2 FYNNEI. This CDR3 contains 11 residues. CDR3 DNA sequence: TGTGCCAGCGGAAGCTACAATGAGCAGTTCTTC. This gives the protein CASGSYNEQFF.

Ten or more counts support this clonotype. The chain recombines TRBV12-3 or TRBV12-4 with TRBJ2-7, with D tentatively TRBD2 (5 bases). The V end was cut by 6 bases, the J end by 3 bases, with 18 bases between. CDR3 length equals 15 residues. CDR3 sequence: CASRPGLSGDYEQYF. In DNA form, the CDR3 reads TGTGCCAGCAGGCCGGGCCTAAGCGGAGACTACGAGCAGTACTTC.

This clonotype was recorded many times. The chain employs TRBV29-1 and TRBJ1-5, with D hard to call. The ends were cut back, 2 bases at V and 2 bases at J, with 10 bases in the middle. CDR1 and CDR2 from the germline V gene are SQVTM and ANQGSEA. The CDR3 consists of 14 residues. For the CDR3, the DNA is TGCAGCGTTGAAAGGGTGCATTGCAATCAGCCCCAGCATTTT. Protein product: CSVERVHCNQPQHF. Supplemented by reference TRBV29-1 and TRBJ1-5, the full variable domain reads SAVISQKPSRDICQRGTSLTIQCQVDSQVTMMFWYRQQPGQSLTLIATANQGSEATYESGFVIDKFPISRPNLTFSTLTVSNMSPEDSSIYLCSVERVHCNQPQHFGDGTRLSIL.

V gene TRBV29-1 combines with J gene TRBJ1-1; D perhaps matches TRBD1 (6 bases). V shed 0 bases and J shed 4 bases, with 9 bases lying between them. The CDR3 loop spans 13 amino acids. From germline, CDR1 is SQVTM and CDR2 ANQGSEA. The CDR3 region is CSVEDPGVTEAFF. The DNA for the CDR3 is TGCAGCGTTGAAGATCCAGGGGTCACTGAAGCTTTCTTT.

This clonotype was seen only a few times. The chain employs TRBV20-1 and TRBJ2-7; possible D gene TRBD2, 6 bases. The CDR3 is 15 amino acids. From germline, CDR1 is DFQATT and CDR2 SNEGSKA (reference sequence). V was trimmed by 1 base and J by 0 bases, leaving 13 bases between them. CDR3 region: CSARVPGLLSYEQYF. In DNA form, the CDR3 reads TGCAGTGCTAGAGTTCCGGGACTCCTCTCCTACGAGCAGTACTTC.

This clonotype has a count of ten or more. This sequence joins TRBV29-1 and TRBJ2-2; the D gene could be TRBD1 or TRBD2 (5 bases each). Trimming took 4 bases from V and 0 from J, leaving 9 bases between them. CDR3 length: 14 amino acids. Germline-derived CDR1 and CDR2 are SQVTM and ANQGSEA. The DNA of the CDR3 is TGCAGCGTTGTGAGGGGAGCGAACACCGGGGAGCTGTTTTTT. It encodes CSVVRGANTGELFF.

In the case of this clonotype: A clone one base away is much larger, so this may be a read error. The V gene is TRBV13, the J gene TRBJ2-1; 7 bases match TRBD2. CDR3 size: 14 residues. Germline values: CDR1 PRHDT, CDR2 FYEKMQ (reference sequence). CDR3 region: CASSSQRDYNEEFF. CDR3 DNA: TGTGCCAGCAGTTCCCAGCGGGACTACAATGAGGAGTTCTTC. Full variable domain (missing parts from reference TRBV13 and TRBJ2-1): AAGVIQSPRHLIKEKRETATLKCYPIPRHDTVYWYQQGPGQDPQFLISFYEKMQSDKGSIPDRFSAQQFSDYHSELNMSSLELGDSALYFCASSSQRDYNEEFFGPGTRLTVL.

This clonotype was recorded many times. In nucleotides, the CDR3 is TGCGCCAGCGCACCCGGGGCCGGGCGTGGTGAAGCTTTCTTT. Its protein product is CASAPGAGRGEAFF. The chain combines TRBV4-3 with TRBJ1-1, with D possibly TRBD1 on 5 matching bases. The germline V gene encodes CDR1 LGHNA and CDR2 YSLEER. CDR3 length equals 14 residues. Trimming left V 8 bases short and J 7 bases short, with 20 bases between.

The table lists this clonotype with many counts. V and J are TRBV6-1 and TRBJ2-3, with D possibly being TRBD2 (6 bases). Per germline, CDR1 MNHNS and CDR2 SASEGT. CDR3 size: 15 residues. Trimming stripped 9 bases from V and 1 base from J, with 17 bases between. For the CDR3, the DNA is TGTGCCAGTCGAACACCGGGACTTCGCACAGATACGCAGTATTTT. It codes for CASRTPGLRTDTQYF.

This clonotype came up many times. This chain uses TRBV20-1 with TRBJ2-3, with 13 bases fitting TRBD2. J lost 0 bases, V lost 2 bases, and 8 bases had no gene match. The CDR3 has 18 amino acids. Germline CDR1 is DFQATT and CDR2 is SNEGSKA (reference sequence). CDR3: CSARSLGLAGISTDTQYF. CDR3 sequence (DNA): TGCAGTGCTAGATCACTGGGACTAGCGGGGATTAGCACAGATACGCAGTATTTT.

The chain carries TRBV5-6 and TRBJ2-1; no definite D call. The CDR3 has 12 amino acids. Between the trimmed V and J ends, which lost 0 bases and 9 bases, there was a span of 7 bases. Germline lookup yields CDR1 SGHDT and CDR2 YYEEEE. In DNA, the CDR3 is TGTGCCAGCAGCTTGGGGGTAGCTGAGCAGTTCTTC. Amino acid sequence: CASSLGVAEQFF.